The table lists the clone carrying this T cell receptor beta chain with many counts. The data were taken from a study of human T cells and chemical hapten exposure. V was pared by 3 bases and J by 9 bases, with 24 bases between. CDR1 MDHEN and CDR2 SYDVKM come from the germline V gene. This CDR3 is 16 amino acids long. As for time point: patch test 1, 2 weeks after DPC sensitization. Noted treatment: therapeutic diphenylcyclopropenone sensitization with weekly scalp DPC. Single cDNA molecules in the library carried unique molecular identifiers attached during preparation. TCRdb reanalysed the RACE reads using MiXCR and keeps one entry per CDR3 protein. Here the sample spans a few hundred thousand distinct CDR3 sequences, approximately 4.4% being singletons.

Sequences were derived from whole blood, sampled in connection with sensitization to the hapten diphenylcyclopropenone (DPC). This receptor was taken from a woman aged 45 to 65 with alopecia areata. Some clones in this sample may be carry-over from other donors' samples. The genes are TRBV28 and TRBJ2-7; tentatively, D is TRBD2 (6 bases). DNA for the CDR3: TGTGCCAGCAGTTTTGCCCCCGCGGGACCCCTCGATGGGCAGTACTTC. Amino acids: CASSFAPAGPLDGQYF. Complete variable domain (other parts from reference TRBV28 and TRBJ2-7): DVKVTQSSRYLVKRTGEKVFLECVQDMDHENMFWYRQDPGLGLRLIYFSYDVKMKEKGDIPEGYSVSREKKERFSLILESASTNQTSMYLCASSFAPAGPLDGQYFGPGTRLTVT.